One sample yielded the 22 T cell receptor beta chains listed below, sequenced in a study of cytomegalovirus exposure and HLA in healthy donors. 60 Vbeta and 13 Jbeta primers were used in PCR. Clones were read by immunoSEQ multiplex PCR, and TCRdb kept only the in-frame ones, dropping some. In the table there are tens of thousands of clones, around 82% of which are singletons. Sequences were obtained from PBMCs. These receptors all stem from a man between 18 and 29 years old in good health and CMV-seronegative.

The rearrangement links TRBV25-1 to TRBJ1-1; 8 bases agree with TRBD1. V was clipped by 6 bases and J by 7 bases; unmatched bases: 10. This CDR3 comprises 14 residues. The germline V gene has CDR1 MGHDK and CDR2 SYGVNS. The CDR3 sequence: CASSPYPGTGEAFF. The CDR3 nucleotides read TGTGCCAGCAGCCCCTATCCCGGGACAGGTGAAGCTTTCTTT.

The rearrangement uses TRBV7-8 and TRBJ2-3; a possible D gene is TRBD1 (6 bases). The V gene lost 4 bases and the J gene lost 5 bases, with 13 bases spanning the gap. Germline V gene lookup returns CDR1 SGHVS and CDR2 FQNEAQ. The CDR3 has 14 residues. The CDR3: CASSSRGTGDTQYF. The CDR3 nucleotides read TGTGCCAGCAGCTCAAGGGGGACCGGAGATACGCAGTATTTT.

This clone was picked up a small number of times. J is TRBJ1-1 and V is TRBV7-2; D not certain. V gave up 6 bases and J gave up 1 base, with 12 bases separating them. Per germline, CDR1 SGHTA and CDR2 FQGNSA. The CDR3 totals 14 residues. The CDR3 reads CASSSRQTNTEAFF. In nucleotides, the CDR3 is TGTGCCAGCAGTTCGCGGCAGACGAACACTGAAGCTTTCTTT.

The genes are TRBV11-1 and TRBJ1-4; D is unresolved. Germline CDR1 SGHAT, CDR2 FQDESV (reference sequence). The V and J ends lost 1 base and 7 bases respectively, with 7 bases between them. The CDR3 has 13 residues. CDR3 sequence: CASSLVYGEKLFF. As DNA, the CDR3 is TGTGCCAGCAGCTTAGTCTACGGTGAAAAACTGTTTTTT. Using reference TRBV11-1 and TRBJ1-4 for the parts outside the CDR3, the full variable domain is EAEVAQSPRYKITEKSQAVAFWCDPISGHATLYWYRQILGQGPELLVQFQDESVVDDSQLPKDRFSAERLKGVDSTLKIQPAELGDSAMYLCASSLVYGEKLFFGSGTQLSVL.

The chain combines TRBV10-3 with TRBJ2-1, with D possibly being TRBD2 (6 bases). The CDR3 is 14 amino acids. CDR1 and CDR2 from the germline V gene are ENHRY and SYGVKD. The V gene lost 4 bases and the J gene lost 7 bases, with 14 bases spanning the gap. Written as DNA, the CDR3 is TGTGCCATCAGTGCCGTGGGAGGACGGAATGAGCAGTTCTTC. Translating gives CAISAVGGRNEQFF.

The CDR3 DNA is TGTGCCAGCAGCTTAGCGGGGCCGTCCTACGAGCAGTACTTC. Protein: CASSLAGPSYEQYF. The rearrangement links TRBV5-4 to TRBJ2-7, with 7 bases fitting TRBD2. The CDR3 runs 14 residues. With 2 bases clipped from V and 1 base from J, the junction kept 3 bases outside the gene matches. Germline V gene lookup returns CDR1 SGHNT and CDR2 YYREEE (reference sequence).

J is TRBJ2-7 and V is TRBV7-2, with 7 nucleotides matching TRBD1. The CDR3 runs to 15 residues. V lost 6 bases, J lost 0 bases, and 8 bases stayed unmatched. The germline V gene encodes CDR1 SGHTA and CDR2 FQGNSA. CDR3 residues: CASRLRDSRSYEQYF. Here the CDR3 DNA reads TGTGCCAGCAGGCTTCGGGACAGCCGCTCCTACGAGCAGTACTTC.

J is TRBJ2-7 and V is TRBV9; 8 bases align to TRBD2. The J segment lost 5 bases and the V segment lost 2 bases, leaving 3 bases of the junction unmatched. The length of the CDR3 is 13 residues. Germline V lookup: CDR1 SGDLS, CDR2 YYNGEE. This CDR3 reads CASSVGGADEQYF. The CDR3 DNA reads TGTGCCAGCAGCGTCGGGGGGGCAGACGAGCAGTACTTC.

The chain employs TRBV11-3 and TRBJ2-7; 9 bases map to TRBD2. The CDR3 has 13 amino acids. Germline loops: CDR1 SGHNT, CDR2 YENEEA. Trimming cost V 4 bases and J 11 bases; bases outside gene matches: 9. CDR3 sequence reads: CASSSNHAGGKYF. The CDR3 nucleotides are TGTGCCAGCAGCTCAAACCACGCGGGAGGGAAGTACTTC.

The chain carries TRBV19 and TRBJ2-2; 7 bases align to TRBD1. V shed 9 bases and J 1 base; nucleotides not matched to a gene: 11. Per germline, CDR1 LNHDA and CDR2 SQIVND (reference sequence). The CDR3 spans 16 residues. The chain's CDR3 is CASRTGINQNTGELFF. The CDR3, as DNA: TGTGCCAGCCGGACAGGAATAAACCAGAACACCGGGGAGCTGTTTTTT.

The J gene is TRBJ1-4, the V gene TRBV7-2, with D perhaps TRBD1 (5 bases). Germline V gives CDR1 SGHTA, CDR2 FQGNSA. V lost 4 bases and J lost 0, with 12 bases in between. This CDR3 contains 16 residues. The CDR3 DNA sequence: TGTGCCAGCAGCTGGGACTTGACAGCAACTAATGAAAAACTGTTTTTT. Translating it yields CASSWDLTATNEKLFF.

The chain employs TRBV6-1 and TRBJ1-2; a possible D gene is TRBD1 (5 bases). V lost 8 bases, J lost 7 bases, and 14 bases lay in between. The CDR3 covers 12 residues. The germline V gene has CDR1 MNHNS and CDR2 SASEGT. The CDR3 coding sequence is TGTGCCAGCCTGGAGACAGTGAGTGGCTACACCTTC. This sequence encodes CASLETVSGYTF.

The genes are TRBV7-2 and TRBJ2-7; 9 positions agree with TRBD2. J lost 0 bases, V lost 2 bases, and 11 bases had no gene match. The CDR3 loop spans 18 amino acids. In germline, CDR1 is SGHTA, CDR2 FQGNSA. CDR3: CASSLITVGGGVSYEQYF. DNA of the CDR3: TGTGCCAGCAGCTTAATTACTGTTGGCGGGGGGGTCTCCTACGAGCAGTACTTC.

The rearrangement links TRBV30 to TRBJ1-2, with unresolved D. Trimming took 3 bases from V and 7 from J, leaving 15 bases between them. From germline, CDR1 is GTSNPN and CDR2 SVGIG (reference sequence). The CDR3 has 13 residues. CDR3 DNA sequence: TGTGCCTGGAGCGATCCGGGTTTTCGTGGCTACACCTTC. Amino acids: CAWSDPGFRGYTF. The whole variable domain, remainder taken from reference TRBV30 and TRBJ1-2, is SQTIHQWPATLVQPVGSPLSLECTVEGTSNPNLYWYRQAAGRGLQLLFYSVGIGQISSEVPQNLSASRPQDRQFILSSKKLLLSDSGFYLCAWSDPGFRGYTFGSGTRLTVV.

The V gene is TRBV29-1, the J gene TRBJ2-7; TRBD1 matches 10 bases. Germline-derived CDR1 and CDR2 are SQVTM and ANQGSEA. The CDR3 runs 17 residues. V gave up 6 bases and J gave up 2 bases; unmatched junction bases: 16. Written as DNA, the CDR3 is TGCAGCGTAATTGAATTGACCTTAGGACAGGGGGCCTACGAGCAGTACTTC. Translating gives CSVIELTLGQGAYEQYF.

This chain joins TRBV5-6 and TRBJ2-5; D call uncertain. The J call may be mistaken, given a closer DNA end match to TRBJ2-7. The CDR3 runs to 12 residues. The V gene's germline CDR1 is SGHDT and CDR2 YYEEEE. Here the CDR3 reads CASSSGPYEQYF. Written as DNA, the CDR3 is TGTGCCAGCAGCTCTGGGCCCTACGAGCAGTACTTC.

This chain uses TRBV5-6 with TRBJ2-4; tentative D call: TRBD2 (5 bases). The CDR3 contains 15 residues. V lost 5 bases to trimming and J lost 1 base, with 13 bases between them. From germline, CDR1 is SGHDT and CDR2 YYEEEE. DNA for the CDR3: TGTGCCAGCAGTACAAGAAGGGAGGCCAAAAACATTCAGTACTTC. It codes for CASSTRREAKNIQYF.

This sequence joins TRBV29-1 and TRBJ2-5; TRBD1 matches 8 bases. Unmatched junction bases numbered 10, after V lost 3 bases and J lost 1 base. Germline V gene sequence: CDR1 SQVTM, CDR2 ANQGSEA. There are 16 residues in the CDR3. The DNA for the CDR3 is TGCAGCGTTGAGGAGGTCGGGACAGGCCCCCAAGAGACCCAGTACTTC. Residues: CSVEEVGTGPQETQYF.

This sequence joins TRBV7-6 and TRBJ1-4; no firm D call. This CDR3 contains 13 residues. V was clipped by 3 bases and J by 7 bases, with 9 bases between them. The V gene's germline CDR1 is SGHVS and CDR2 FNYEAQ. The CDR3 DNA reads TGTGCCAGCAGCTTCCGAGAACGTGAAAAACTGTTTTTT. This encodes CASSFREREKLFF.

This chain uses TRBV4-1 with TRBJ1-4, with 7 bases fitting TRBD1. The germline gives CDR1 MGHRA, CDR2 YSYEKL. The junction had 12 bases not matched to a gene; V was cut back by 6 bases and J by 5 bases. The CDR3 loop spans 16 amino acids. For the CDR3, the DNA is TGCGCCAGCAGGCACTCTCGACAGGGATTAAATGAAAAACTGTTTTTT. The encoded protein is CASRHSRQGLNEKLFF.

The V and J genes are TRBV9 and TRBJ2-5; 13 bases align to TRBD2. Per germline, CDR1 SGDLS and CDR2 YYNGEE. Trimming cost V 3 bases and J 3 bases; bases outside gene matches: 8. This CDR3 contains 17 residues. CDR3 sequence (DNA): TGTGCCAGCAGCGCTTCCACTAGCGGGGGGGTTAAAGAGACCCAGTACTTC. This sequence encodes CASSASTSGGVKETQYF.

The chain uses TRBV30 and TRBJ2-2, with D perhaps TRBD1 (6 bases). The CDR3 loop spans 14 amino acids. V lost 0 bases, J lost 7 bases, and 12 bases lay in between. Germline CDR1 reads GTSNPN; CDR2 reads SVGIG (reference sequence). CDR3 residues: CAWSVRPRGGELFF. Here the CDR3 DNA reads TGTGCCTGGAGTGTGAGACCCAGGGGCGGGGAGCTGTTTTTT.